The entry that follows covers one TCR beta chain sequence. Its matching antigen is unknown. These data originate in a study of cytomegalovirus exposure and HLA in healthy donors. With 60 Vbeta and 13 Jbeta primers, the PCR was carried out. Repertoires were generated with immunoSEQ multiplex PCR, while TCRdb's copy carries only in-frame clones and drops some. The table lists some 150,000 clones, more than 70% of them singletons. Germline V CDR1 and CDR2: SGHDN, FVKESK. With V trimmed by 4 bases and J by 4 bases, 2 bases remained unmatched. The CDR3 length is 13 residues. Broader study findings: Roughly 170 TCR beta chains were listed as cytomegalovirus-associated. TCR beta V segments were, for the most part, productive about 87% or about 30% of the time in an earlier analysis. A later analysis showed HLA-associated TCR beta chains outstripping equally common others in clonal expansion.

What was sequenced was PBMCs. This chain connects TRBV14 to TRBJ1-2; 8 nucleotides line up with TRBD1. This receptor was obtained from a woman aged 40 to 50 in good health and CMV-seronegative. The chain's CDR3 is CASSRQGLYGYTF. The CDR3 region has the DNA TGTGCCAGCAGCCGACAGGGGCTCTATGGCTACACCTTC.